This is a list of T cell receptor beta chains from one sample in a study of blood T cell repertoires in COVID-19. Clones were sequenced by immunoSEQ multiplex PCR, and TCRdb holds only the in-frame ones, with some missing. The sample records around 80,000 clones, roughly 87% being singletons. The specimen sequenced was peripheral blood. The receptors originated from an elderly man with acute or convalescent COVID-19. Both conserved end residues are trimmed from each CDR3. The order of the fields is V gene, CDR3 protein.

V: TRBV3-1/TRBV3-2
CDR3: ASTQQGAGNEQF

V: TRBV28
CDR3: ASSSRVQDSTYEQY

V: TRBV18
CDR3: ASSPANRATDSKLF

V: TRBV6-5
CDR3: ASSSNTEAF

V: TRBV7-3
CDR3: ASSVSSTDTQY

V: TRBV20-1
CDR3: SASRGNTGELF

V: TRBV19
CDR3: ASSGYRQGSTGELF

V: TRBV7-6
CDR3: ASSVTEGGNTIY

V: TRBV7-9
CDR3: ASSLEGARAPLH

V: TRBV24-1
CDR3: ATSDSSFNYGYT

V: TRBV24-1
CDR3: ATGGGDPDYNEQF

V: TRBV6-6
CDR3: ASSTRGMGDQPQH

V: TRBV28
CDR3: ASSPIQQPQH

V: TRBV5-1
CDR3: ASSLRTGGHEQY

V: TRBV18
CDR3: ASSSSGTASNQPQH

V: TRBV6-5
CDR3: ASSLRGGQPQH

V: TRBV9
CDR3: ASSVDGGAGNTIY

V: TRBV29-1
CDR3: SVVGGGEKLF

V: TRBV19
CDR3: ASSLRQSSGNTIY

V: TRBV12-2
CDR3: ASRFRVTDRGSGNTIY

V: TRBV5-1
CDR3: ASSLDGREGQPQH

V: TRBV13
CDR3: ASSLVGRPGELF

V: TRBV7-9
CDR3: ASSFGSRGRTEAF

V: TRBV5-1
CDR3: ASSLEGQGDQPQH

V: TRBV6-6
CDR3: ASSTSNADTQY

V: TRBV20-1
CDR3: SASGNTEAF

V: TRBV29-1
CDR3: SVGGQGAGNYGYT

V: TRBV3-1/TRBV3-2
CDR3: ASSQRDRVHGYT

V: TRBV18
CDR3: ASSPPAGPQETQY

V: TRBV2
CDR3: ASKQGSTTGELF

V: TRBV7-8
CDR3: ASSQTGTSREQF

V: TRBV10-3
CDR3: AISESPSGDSEQY

V: TRBV7-8
CDR3: ASSSFPGKETQY

V: TRBV7-6
CDR3: ASSLLAGGRYEQY

V: TRBV5-5
CDR3: ASSYLQGFNEKLF

V: TRBV2
CDR3: ASSGQNTEAF

V: TRBV7-3
CDR3: ASSPKTGEVAF

V: TRBV5-1
CDR3: ASSLTGTKQETQY

V: TRBV7-2
CDR3: ASSSPGTLSYEQY

V: TRBV7-6
CDR3: ASTQGGGESPETQY